This T cell receptor (beta chain) was captured in a study of blood T cell repertoires in COVID-19. Study background: Sites across the United States, Italy and Spain contributed samples from acute and convalescent COVID-19. T cells, B-cell-depleted T cells, or PBMCs supplied cDNA or gDNA.

Data came from immunoSEQ multiplex PCR; TCRdb stores just in-frame clones and leaves some out. The sample has approximately 340,000 clones, about four fifths seen once. The germline V gene has CDR1 PRHDT and CDR2 FYEKMQ (reference sequence). V was clipped by 8 bases and J by 7 bases, with 18 bases between them. The CDR3 loop spans 14 amino acids. The sample was peripheral blood. The sequence derives from a young man with active or convalescent COVID-19. The chain uses TRBV13 and TRBJ2-1; a weak D match, TRBD2 (5 bases). CDR3 in amino acids: CASDDPASPNEQFF. The CDR3 DNA reads as TGTGCCAGCGACGACCCCGCTAGCCCAAATGAGCAGTTCTTC.